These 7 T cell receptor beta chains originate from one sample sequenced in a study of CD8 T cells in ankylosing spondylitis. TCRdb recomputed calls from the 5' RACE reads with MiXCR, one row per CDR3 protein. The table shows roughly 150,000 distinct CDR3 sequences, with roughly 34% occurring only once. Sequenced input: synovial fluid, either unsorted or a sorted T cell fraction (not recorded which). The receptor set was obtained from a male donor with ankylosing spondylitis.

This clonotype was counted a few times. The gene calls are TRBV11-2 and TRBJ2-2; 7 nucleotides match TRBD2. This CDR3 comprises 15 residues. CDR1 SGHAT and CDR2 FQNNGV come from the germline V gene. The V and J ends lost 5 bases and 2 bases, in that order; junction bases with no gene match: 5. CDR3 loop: CASSLGTTNTGELFF. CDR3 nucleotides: TGTGCCAGCAGCCTTGGGACTACCAACACCGGGGAGCTGTTTTTT.

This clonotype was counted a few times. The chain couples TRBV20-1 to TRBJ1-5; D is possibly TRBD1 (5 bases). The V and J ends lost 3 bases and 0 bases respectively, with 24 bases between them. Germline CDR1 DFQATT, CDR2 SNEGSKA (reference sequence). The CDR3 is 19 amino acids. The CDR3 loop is CSASPLESRGGYSNQPQHF. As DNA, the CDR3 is TGCAGTGCTAGTCCCCTAGAAAGTAGGGGAGGCTATAGCAATCAGCCCCAGCATTTT.

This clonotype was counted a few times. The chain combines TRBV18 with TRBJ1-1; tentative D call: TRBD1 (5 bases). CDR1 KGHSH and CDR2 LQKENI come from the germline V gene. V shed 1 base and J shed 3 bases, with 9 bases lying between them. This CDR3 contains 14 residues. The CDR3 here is CASSPLRGDTEAFF. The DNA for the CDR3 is TGTGCCAGCTCACCACTTAGAGGGGACACTGAAGCTTTCTTT.

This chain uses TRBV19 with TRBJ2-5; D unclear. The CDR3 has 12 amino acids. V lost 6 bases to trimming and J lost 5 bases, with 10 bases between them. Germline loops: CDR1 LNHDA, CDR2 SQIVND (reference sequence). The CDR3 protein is CASSGPRETQYF. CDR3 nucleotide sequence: TGTGCCAGTAGCGGACCGAGGGAGACCCAGTACTTC.

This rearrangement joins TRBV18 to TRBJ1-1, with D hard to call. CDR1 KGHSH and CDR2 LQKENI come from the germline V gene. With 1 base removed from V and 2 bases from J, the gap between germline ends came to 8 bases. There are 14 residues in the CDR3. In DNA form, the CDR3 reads TGTGCCAGCTCACCACGGTGGGATAACACTGAAGCTTTCTTT. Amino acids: CASSPRWDNTEAFF.

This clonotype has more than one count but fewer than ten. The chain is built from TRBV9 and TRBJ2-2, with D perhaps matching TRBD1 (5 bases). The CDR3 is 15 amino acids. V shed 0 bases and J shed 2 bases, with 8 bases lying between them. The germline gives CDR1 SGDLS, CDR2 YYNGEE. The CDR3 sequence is CASSVAGINTGELFF. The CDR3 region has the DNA TGTGCCAGCAGCGTAGCAGGGATCAACACCGGGGAGCTGTTTTTT. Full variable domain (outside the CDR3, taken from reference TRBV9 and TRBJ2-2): DSGVTQTPKHLITATGQRVTLRCSPRSGDLSVYWYQQSLDQGLQFLIQYYNGEERAKGNILERFSAQQFPDLHSELNLSSLELGDSALYFCASSVAGINTGELFFGEGSRLTVL.

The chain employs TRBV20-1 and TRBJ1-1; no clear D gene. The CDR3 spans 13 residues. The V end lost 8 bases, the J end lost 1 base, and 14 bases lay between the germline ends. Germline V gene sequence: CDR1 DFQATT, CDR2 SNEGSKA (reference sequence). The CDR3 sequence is CSRPGRKNTEAFF. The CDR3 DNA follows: TGCAGTAGGCCGGGCAGAAAGAACACTGAAGCTTTCTTT.